Listed below are T cell receptor beta chains from one sample, sequenced in a study of blood T cell repertoires in COVID-19. TCRdb keeps only in-frame clones here, not all; method: immunoSEQ multiplex PCR. The sample has about 76,000 clones, 70% to 90% seen once; the top ten hold 9.5% to 13%. The sequencing input was peripheral blood. The receptors were sampled from a man aged 55 to 69 with COVID-19, enrolled during active disease. The CDR3 runs from the conserved cysteine through the conserved F or W. A D gene is named only where the DNA matches it firmly. Expanded clones get a size class; other rows say once, few or many, or leave the size out.

.	.	TRBJ1-1	TRBV5-5	CASSLRLRVGTEAFF	TGTGCCAGCAGCCTGAGGCTCAGGGTCGGAACTGAAGCTTTCTTT
TRBD2	.	TRBJ2-3	TRBV10-1	CASSVGTSGTDTQYF	TGCGCCAGCAGTGTGGGGACTAGCGGCACAGATACGCAGTATTTT
.	.	TRBJ2-5	TRBV21-1	CASSKTGRDRGGETQYF	TGTGCCAGCAGCAAAACGGGCCGGGACAGGGGTGGAGAGACCCAGTACTTC
.	once	TRBJ1-5	TRBV5-1	CASSLDRGGQPQHF	TGCGCCAGCAGCTTGGATCGGGGGGGACAGCCCCAGCATTTT
TRBD2	.	TRBJ2-3	TRBV7-9	CASSSRLAGVFTDTQYF	TGTGCCAGCAGCTCACGACTAGCGGGAGTATTCACAGATACGCAGTATTTT
.	.	TRBJ1-1	TRBV9	CASSVGETSTEAFF	TGTGCCAGCAGCGTAGGTGAAACGAGCACTGAAGCTTTCTTT
.	.	TRBJ1-6	TRBV19	CASSNGDSPLHF	TGTGCCAGTAGTAACGGGGATTCACCCCTCCACTTT
TRBD1	.	TRBJ1-6	TRBV5-4	CASRTGTEYSPLHF	TGTGCCAGCAGAACCGGGACAGAGTATTCACCCCTCCACTTT
.	.	TRBJ1-5	TRBV19	CASSTRLDSYSNQPQHF	TGTGCCAGTAGTACACGATTGGACAGCTATAGCAATCAGCCCCAGCATTTT
TRBD1	.	TRBJ1-2	TRBV2	CASSEGQGSLGGYTF	TGTGCCAGCAGTGAGGGACAGGGTTCCTTGGGGGGCTACACCTTC
.	.	TRBJ2-3	TRBV2	CASNFAVPSGTDTQYF	TGTGCCAGCAATTTCGCAGTACCCTCGGGGACAGATACGCAGTATTTT